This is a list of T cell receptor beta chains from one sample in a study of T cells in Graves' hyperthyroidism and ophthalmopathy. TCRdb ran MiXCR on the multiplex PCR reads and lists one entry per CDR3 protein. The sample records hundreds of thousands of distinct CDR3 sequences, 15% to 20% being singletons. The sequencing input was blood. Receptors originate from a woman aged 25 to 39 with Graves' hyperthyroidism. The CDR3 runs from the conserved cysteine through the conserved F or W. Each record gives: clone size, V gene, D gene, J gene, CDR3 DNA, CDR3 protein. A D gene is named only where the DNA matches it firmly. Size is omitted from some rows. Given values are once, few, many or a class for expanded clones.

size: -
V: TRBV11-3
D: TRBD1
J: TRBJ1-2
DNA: TGTGCCAGCAGCTTCGGACAGGCAAACTATGGCCACACCTTC
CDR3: CASSFGQANYGHTF

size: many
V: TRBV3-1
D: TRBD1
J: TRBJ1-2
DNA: TGTGCCAGCAAACGACAGGGAGAGAGCTATGGCTACACCTTC
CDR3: CASKRQGESYGYTF

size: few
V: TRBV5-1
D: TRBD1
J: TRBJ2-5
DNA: TGCGCCAGCAGCCAATGGACAGGAGAGCAGGAGACCCAGTACTTC
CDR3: CASSQWTGEQETQYF

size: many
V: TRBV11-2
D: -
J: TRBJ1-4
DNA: TGTGCCAGCAGACGACCCGGGTCGGCTAATGAAAAACTGTTTTTT
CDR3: CASRRPGSANEKLFF

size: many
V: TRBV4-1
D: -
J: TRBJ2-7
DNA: TGCGCCAGCAGCCAAGCGGAAGGGCAATCCTACGAGCAGTACTTC
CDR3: CASSQAEGQSYEQYF

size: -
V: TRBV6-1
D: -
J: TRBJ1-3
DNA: TGTGCCAGCAGTGAATCGGCCATGGACACCATATATTTT
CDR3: CASSESAMDTIYF

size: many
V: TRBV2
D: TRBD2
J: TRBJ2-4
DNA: TGTGCCAGCAGACCGGGACTAGCGGATTTAGCCAAAAACATTCAGTACTTC
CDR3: CASRPGLADLAKNIQYF

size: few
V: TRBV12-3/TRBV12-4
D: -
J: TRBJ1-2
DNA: TGTGCCAGTTCGGGGGGGCCTAACTATGGCTACACCTTC
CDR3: CASSGGPNYGYTF

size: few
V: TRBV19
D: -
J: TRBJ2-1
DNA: TGTGCCACCTCATTAATCGCTGGCTACCGCCCCGAGCAGTTCTTC
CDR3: CATSLIAGYRPEQFF

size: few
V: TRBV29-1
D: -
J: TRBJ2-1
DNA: TGCAGCGGCCGGGACGGGGGTGGACACAATGAGCAGTTCTTC
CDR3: CSGRDGGGHNEQFF

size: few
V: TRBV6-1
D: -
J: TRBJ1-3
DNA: TGTGCCAGCAGCCGGGGCCTAAGCTCTGGAAACACCATATATTTT
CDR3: CASSRGLSSGNTIYF

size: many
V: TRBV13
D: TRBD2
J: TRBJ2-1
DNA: TGTGCCAGCAGCCTCGGGGGGACTAGCACTGGTGAGCAGTTCTTC
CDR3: CASSLGGTSTGEQFF

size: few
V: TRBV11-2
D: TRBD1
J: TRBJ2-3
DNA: TGTGCCAGCAGCCCCCCCGGGACAGGGGGCACACATACGCAGTATTTT
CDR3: CASSPPGTGGTHTQYF

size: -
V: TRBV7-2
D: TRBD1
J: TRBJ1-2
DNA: TGTGCCAGCAGGACGGGACAGGGTACCCTCGGCTACACCTTC
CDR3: CASRTGQGTLGYTF

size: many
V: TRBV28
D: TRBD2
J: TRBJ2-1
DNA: TGTGCCAGCAGTTCTCCCCGGAACCCGGGACTAGGCCACTACAATGAGCAGTTCTTC
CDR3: CASSSPRNPGLGHYNEQFF

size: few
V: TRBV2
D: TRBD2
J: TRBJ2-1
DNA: TGTGCCAGCAGCGGTACCCCGGGGGGCTACAATGAGCAGTTCTTC
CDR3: CASSGTPGGYNEQFF

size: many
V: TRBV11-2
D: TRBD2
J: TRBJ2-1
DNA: TGTGCCAGCAGCTTACTAGCGGGAGAAAGGTTTGAGCAGTTCTTC
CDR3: CASSLLAGERFEQFF

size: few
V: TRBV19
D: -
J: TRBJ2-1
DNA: TGTGCCAGTAGTACCGGTATTTATGAGCAGTTCTTC
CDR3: CASSTGIYEQFF

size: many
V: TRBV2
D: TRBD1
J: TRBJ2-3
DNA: TGTGCCAGCATCGGACAGGGGGTGAGAGGAGATACGCAGTATTTT
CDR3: CASIGQGVRGDTQYF

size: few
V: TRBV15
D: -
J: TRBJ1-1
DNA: TGTGCCACCAGCAGAGATCGTGGACAACCGAACACTGAAGCTTTCTTT
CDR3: CATSRDRGQPNTEAFF

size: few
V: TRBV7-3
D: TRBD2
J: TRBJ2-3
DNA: TGTGCCAGCAGCTTGGGACTAGCGGCGTTTTATGACACAGATACGCAGTATTTT
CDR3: CASSLGLAAFYDTDTQYF

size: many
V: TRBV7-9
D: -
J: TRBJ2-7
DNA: TGTGCCAGCAGCTTATACAGTCCCTACGAGCAGTACTTC
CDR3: CASSLYSPYEQYF

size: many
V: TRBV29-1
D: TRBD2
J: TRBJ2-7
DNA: TGCAGCGTTGCAGAGTACCAGCGGGAGACCTACGAGCAGTACTTC
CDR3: CSVAEYQRETYEQYF

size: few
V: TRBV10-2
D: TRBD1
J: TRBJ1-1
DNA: TGCGCCAGCAGTGAGGGGGGACAGGGGGCAGGAACTGAAGCTTTCTTT
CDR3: CASSEGGQGAGTEAFF

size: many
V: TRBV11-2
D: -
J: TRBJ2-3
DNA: TGTGCCAGCAGCTTCATAGTAGATAGCACAGATACGCAGTATTTT
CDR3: CASSFIVDSTDTQYF

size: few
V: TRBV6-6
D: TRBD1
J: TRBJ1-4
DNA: TGTGCCAGCAGTTACTCCCTGACCGGGGGACAGGGACTGTTTTTT
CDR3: CASSYSLTGGQGLFF

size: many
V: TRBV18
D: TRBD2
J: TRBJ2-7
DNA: TGTGCCAGCTCACCAGGACTAGGAACGGGCGAGCAGTACTTC
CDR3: CASSPGLGTGEQYF

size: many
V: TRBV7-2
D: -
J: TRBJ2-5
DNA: TGTGCCAGCAGCTTAAGAGGCGACGTGGAGACCCAGTACTTC
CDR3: CASSLRGDVETQYF

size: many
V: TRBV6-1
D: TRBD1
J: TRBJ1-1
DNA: TGTGCCAGCTCGGGGACAGGCAAGTACACTGAAGCTTTCTTT
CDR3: CASSGTGKYTEAFF

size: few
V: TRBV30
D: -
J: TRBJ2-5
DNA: TGTGCCTGGAGGGGGTTGGGGGAGACCCAGTACTTC
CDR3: CAWRGLGETQYF

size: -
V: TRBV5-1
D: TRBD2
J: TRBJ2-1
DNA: TGCGCCAGCAGCTGGGGTGCTAGCGGGGCGAACAATGAGCAGTTCTTC
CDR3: CASSWGASGANNEQFF